This T cell receptor (beta chain) was retrieved from a study of blood T cell repertoires in COVID-19. Study as a whole: Sample material is recorded as cDNA or gDNA derived from T cells, B-cell-depleted T cells, or PBMCs.

Assay: immunoSEQ multiplex PCR; the TCRdb copy retains only in-frame clones and omits some. The table has about 170,000 clones, approximately 86% seen once. Germline V gene sequence: CDR1 SGHRS, CDR2 YFSETQ. The length of the CDR3 is 15 residues. Trimming removed 4 bases from V and 5 bases from J; junction bases left unmatched: 4. The TCR was taken from a man between 65 and 85 years old with acute or convalescent COVID-19. V and J are TRBV5-1 and TRBJ1-6, with 9 bases matching TRBD1. Source material: peripheral blood. CDR3 nucleotide sequence: TGCGCCAGCAGCATCCGGGACAGGGATAATTCACCCCTCCACTTT. This sequence encodes CASSIRDRDNSPLHF.